These 14 T cell receptor beta chains were sequenced from one sample in a study of cytomegalovirus exposure and HLA in healthy donors. The study ran its PCR with 60 Vbeta and 13 Jbeta primers. Some clones are missing from TCRdb's copy, which holds only in-frame ones; the method was immunoSEQ multiplex PCR. The table records some 65,000 clones, 62% of them present only once. The sample taken for sequencing was PBMCs. These receptors all stem from a man aged 25-40 years in good health and CMV-seronegative.

This clone has more than one count but fewer than ten. This chain links TRBV20-1 with TRBJ2-1, with unresolved D. The V and J ends lost 5 bases and 5 bases respectively, with 7 bases between them. The CDR3 runs 11 residues. In germline, CDR1 is DFQATT, CDR2 SNEGSKA (reference sequence). This CDR3 is CSAPDHNEQFF. CDR3 bases: TGCAGTGCTCCAGATCACAATGAGCAGTTCTTC.

This chain links TRBV6-5 with TRBJ2-7, with a weak D call TRBD1 (6 bases). The CDR3 contains 15 residues. V lost 0 bases to trimming and J lost 3 bases, with 12 bases between them. CDR1 and CDR2 (germline): MNHEY, SVGAGI. CDR3 sequence: CASSYSGRGNYEQYF. DNA of the CDR3: TGTGCCAGCAGTTACTCCGGCAGGGGAAACTACGAGCAGTACTTC.

The rearrangement uses TRBV9 and TRBJ1-1; D is unclear. Trimming removed 0 bases at V and 0 bases at J, with 9 bases between. Germline V gene sequence: CDR1 SGDLS, CDR2 YYNGEE. The CDR3 totals 15 residues. Written as DNA, the CDR3 is TGTGCCAGCAGCGTAGGGTTGAGCGTGAACACTGAAGCTTTCTTT. This encodes CASSVGLSVNTEAFF.

This clone has more than one count but fewer than ten. The V and J genes are TRBV7-8 and TRBJ2-5, with 9 positions matching TRBD1. With V trimmed by 4 bases and J by 8 bases, 8 bases remained unmatched. The CDR3 has 14 amino acids. From germline, CDR1 is SGHVS and CDR2 FQNEAQ. The CDR3 loop reads CASSSGQGHLTQYF. CDR3 DNA sequence: TGTGCCAGCAGCTCAGGACAGGGGCACCTAACCCAGTACTTC.

The J gene is TRBJ1-1, the V gene TRBV15, with D unclear. Germline V gene data show CDR1 as LNHNV and CDR2 as YYDKDF (reference sequence). CDR3 size: 12 residues. Trimming removed 0 bases at V and 6 bases at J, with 5 bases between. The CDR3 spells CATSRDQSEAFF. The CDR3 bases are TGTGCCACCAGCAGAGATCAGTCTGAAGCTTTCTTT.

The chain links TRBV7-2 to TRBJ2-7, with a possible D match to TRBD1 (5 bases). Trimming left V 2 bases short and J 0 bases short, with 8 bases between. CDR1 is SGHTA and CDR2 is FQGNSA in the germline V gene. The CDR3 is 14 amino acids. The CDR3 sequence is CASSLRDSSYEQYF. Here the CDR3 DNA reads TGTGCCAGCAGCTTACGCGACAGCTCCTACGAGCAGTACTTC.

This clone appeared a few times. This chain links TRBV9 with TRBJ2-4; TRBD2 matches 7 bases. The V segment lost 7 bases and the J segment 0 bases; nucleotides outside the gene matches: 19. The CDR3 covers 19 residues. The germline CDR1 and CDR2 sequences are SGDLS and YYNGEE. CDR3 sequence (DNA): TGTGCCAGCCCCGGTGGGGGAGGGCCCGACACCCTAGCCAAAAACATTCAGTACTTC. Translating gives CASPGGGGPDTLAKNIQYF.

Judged by abundance, this clone is medium-sized. V and J are TRBV6-1 and TRBJ2-3; 8 bases agree with TRBD2. The CDR3 is 15 amino acids. Germline lookup yields CDR1 MNHNS and CDR2 SASEGT. Trimming at V came to 6 bases and at J to 6 bases, leaving 11 bases not matched to a gene. DNA for the CDR3: TGTGCCAGCAGCTCTTTGCGGGGGGAGGTGGATACGCAGTATTTT. Translation: CASSSLRGEVDTQYF.

The chain carries TRBV10-3 and TRBJ1-1, with D possibly being TRBD1 (6 bases). This CDR3 is built from 14 residues. V shed 4 bases and J shed 2 bases, with 11 bases lying between them. Germline V gives CDR1 ENHRY, CDR2 SYGVKD. The CDR3 DNA reads TGTGCCATCAGTGGGGCAGGGGTTAACACTGAAGCTTTCTTT. Its translation: CAISGAGVNTEAFF.

The chain carries TRBV6-1 and TRBJ2-7, with 8 bases that match TRBD1. Trimming took 1 base from V and 3 from J; bases not matched to a gene: 5. The CDR3 loop spans 15 amino acids. Germline V gene data show CDR1 as MNHNS and CDR2 as SASEGT. The CDR3 DNA is TGTGCCAGCAGTGAAGGGACAGGGATACTCTACGAGCAGTACTTC. This gives the protein CASSEGTGILYEQYF.

The chain combines TRBV7-6 with TRBJ2-7; 8 bases align to TRBD2. The CDR3 has 16 amino acids. From germline, CDR1 is SGHVS and CDR2 FNYEAQ. V trimming: 1 base; J trimming: 0 bases; junction bases outside the gene matches: 5. This CDR3 reads CASSLGSGDHSYEQYF. The CDR3, as DNA: TGTGCCAGCAGCTTAGGTAGCGGGGATCACTCCTACGAGCAGTACTTC.

The chain links TRBV18 to TRBJ1-1; weak D call: TRBD1 (5 bases). Trimming took 1 base from V and 2 from J, leaving 11 bases between them. Germline V lookup: CDR1 KGHSH, CDR2 LQKENI. This CDR3 contains 15 residues. Written as DNA, the CDR3 is TGTGCCAGCTCACCACAAGACAGCAGCAACACTGAAGCTTTCTTT. Translating it yields CASSPQDSSNTEAFF.

The V gene is TRBV5-4, the J gene TRBJ2-7; TRBD1 is a possible D gene (5 bases). This CDR3 has 13 residues. Trimming shortened V by 2 bases and J by 1 base, and 7 bases separated the two germline ends. Germline CDR1 SGHNT, CDR2 YYREEE (reference sequence). CDR3: CASSLQVSYEQYF. CDR3 DNA: TGTGCCAGCAGCTTACAGGTTTCCTACGAGCAGTACTTC.

This clone was observed once. This chain links TRBV6-5 with TRBJ1-2; D is ambiguous. The germline CDR1 and CDR2 sequences are MNHEY and SVGAGI. The CDR3 loop spans 14 amino acids. V shed 4 bases and J shed 5 bases, with 14 bases lying between them. The CDR3 DNA reads TGTGCCAGCAGTTTTCCCGGGTCTATGTATGGCTACACCTTC. Translation gives CASSFPGSMYGYTF.